This T cell receptor (beta chain) was captured in a study of T cell responses to AZD1222 COVID-19 vaccine (dated by TCRdb to the early 2020s). For context, the study as a whole: AZD1222 recipients given second doses at about 4 weeks or at about 12 weeks were pooled, since spike-specific TCR depth and breadth were not found to differ between the two schedules. A total of about 230 trial participants underwent TCR sequencing, of whom 200 to 220 received two doses of AZD1222 and 26 received two doses of the MenACWY control vaccine. Trial participants were enrolled into age subgroups of 18-55, 56-69 and 70-plus years, which contained roughly 140, 27 and 60 TCR-sequenced participants, respectively.

Read against the paper, the sample's time point label means: baseline before first vaccination. Vaccinee samples were obtained from the UK trials COV001 and COV002, which included a single-blind randomized controlled phase 2/3 trial of AZD1222 (ChAdOx1 nCoV-19) in healthy adults. Trial participant PBMC samples were collected at day 0 and day 28 after the second dose for TCRbeta chain sequencing. Taken from the germline V gene, the CDR1 and CDR2 loops are SGHTA and FQGNSA. V is shortened by 0 bases, J by 6 bases, and the region joining them spans 15 bases. Inclusive of the bounding cysteine and phenylalanine, the CDR3 is 17 residues long. Just the 51-base CDR3 DNA is kept, in frame starting at base 1. The CDR3 regions of human TCRbeta chains were subjected to immunosequencing. As for the original processing: Repertoire TCRs were matched against a reference library of SARS-CoV-2-specific TCRs generated with the MIRA antigen-specificity platform. Breadth meant the fraction of unique TCRs that were SARS-CoV-2-associated, whereas depth meant the fraction of total T cells that were SARS-CoV-2-associated. Using the MIRA data, each spike-specific TCR was mapped to the spike region that the TCR reacts to and placed in a CD4 or CD8 class. Log10-transformed breadth and depth values were compared by one-way ANOVA with Sidak's multiple comparisons tests. TCRdb re-hosts the immuneACCESS table, in-frame sequences only. Its copies lack some clones; in the studies checked, an unresolved V gene accounts for under half of them, and the cause for the rest is not known. For V, J and clone size, that table is used; D and trimming come from the DNA. A total of 85,000 to 90,000 clones appear in this sample, approximately 89% of them only once. About 2.2% of the sample rests with the top ten.

What the study reported, not specific to this receptor: No day 14 peak-response samples were available, so repertoires were characterized only after the peak T cell response. Reportedly, close to half of the unique spike-specific TCRs recognized epitopes lying outside the regions that are mutated in the B.1.351 and B.1.1.7 variants. The 56-69-year group was small, and its depth increase did not reach significance, likely because of low power. Conclusions about previously exposed vaccinees are limited because only a handful of AZD1222 recipients were SARS-CoV-2 seropositive at baseline. Vaccine-associated CD4 TCRs spanned the whole spike protein, with dominant responses in regions 160-218 and 743-854. After two AZD1222 doses, both the breadth and the depth of spike-specific TCRs were significantly higher than at day 0 and than in MenACWY recipients. Participants were mostly white British and included more females than males, and it was suggested by the authors that clonal diversity may have been underestimated.

Of note for this clone: Its antigen target is currently unknown. Base quality data are lacking; no much larger clone is found one base away.

Sequencing was performed on peripheral blood, taken on day 0 of AZD1222 vaccination. The sequence derives from an adult in good health. The V gene is TRBV7-2 and the J gene is TRBJ1-6, with the D segment identity uncertain. The CDR3 has the sequence CASSLALSGVGNSPLHF. The DNA is as follows: TGTGCCAGCAGCTTAGCGCTAAGTGGGGTTGGTAATTCACCCCTCCACTTT.